This T cell receptor (beta chain) was retrieved from a study of cytomegalovirus exposure and HLA in healthy donors. Concerning this clone itself: Its target is not known.

CDR3 length equals 15 residues. Germline V gene lookup returns CDR1 LGHNA and CDR2 YSLEER. The ends lost 1 base at V and 7 bases at J; junction bases unmatched: 2. Primers included in the PCR were 60 Vbeta and 13 Jbeta primers. Sequencing was performed with immunoSEQ multiplex PCR; in TCRdb, only in-frame clones are kept and a portion is missing. The data show some 110,000 clones, around 64% seen once. Study-level points and caveats: The classifier reportedly diagnosed cytomegalovirus status with high sensitivity and specificity. A later analysis linked a missense DCLRE1C variant to TCR beta V- and J-gene trimming.

Specimen: PBMCs. This clonotype originated in a man aged 30 to 39 in good health and CMV-seropositive. The chain employs TRBV4-3 and TRBJ2-1; 12 nucleotides agree with TRBD2. The CDR3 loop is CASSQVTSGRNEQFF. CDR3 sequence (DNA): TGCGCCAGCAGCCAAGTAACTAGCGGGAGGAATGAGCAGTTCTTC.